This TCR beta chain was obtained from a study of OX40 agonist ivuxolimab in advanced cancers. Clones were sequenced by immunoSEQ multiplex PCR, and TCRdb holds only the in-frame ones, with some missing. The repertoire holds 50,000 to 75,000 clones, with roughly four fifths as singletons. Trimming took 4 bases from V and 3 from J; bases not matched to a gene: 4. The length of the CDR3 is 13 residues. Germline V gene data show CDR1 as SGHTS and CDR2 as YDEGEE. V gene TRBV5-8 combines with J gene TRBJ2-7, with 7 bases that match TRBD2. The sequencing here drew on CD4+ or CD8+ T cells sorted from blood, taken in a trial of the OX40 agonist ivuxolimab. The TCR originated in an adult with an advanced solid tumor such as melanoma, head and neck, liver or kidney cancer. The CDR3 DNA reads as TGTGCCAGCAGCGCGGGAGCGGACTACGAGCAGTACTTC. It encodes CASSAGADYEQYF. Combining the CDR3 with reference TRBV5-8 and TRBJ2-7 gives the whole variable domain EAGVTQSPTHLIKTRGQQATLRCSPISGHTSVYWYQQALGLGLQFLLWYDEGEERNRGNFPPRFSGRQFPNYSSELNVNALELEDSALYLCASSAGADYEQYFGPGTRLTVT.